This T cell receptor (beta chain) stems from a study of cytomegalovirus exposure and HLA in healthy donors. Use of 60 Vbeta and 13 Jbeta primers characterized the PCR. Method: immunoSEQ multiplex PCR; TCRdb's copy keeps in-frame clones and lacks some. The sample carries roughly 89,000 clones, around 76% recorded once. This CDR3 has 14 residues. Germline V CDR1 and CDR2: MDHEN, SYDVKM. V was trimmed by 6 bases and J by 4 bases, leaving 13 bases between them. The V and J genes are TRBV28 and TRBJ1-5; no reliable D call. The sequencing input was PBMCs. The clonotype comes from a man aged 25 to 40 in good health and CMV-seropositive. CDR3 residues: CASSKRQPNQPQHF. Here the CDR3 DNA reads TGTGCCAGCAGCAAGAGGCAGCCGAATCAGCCCCAGCATTTT.